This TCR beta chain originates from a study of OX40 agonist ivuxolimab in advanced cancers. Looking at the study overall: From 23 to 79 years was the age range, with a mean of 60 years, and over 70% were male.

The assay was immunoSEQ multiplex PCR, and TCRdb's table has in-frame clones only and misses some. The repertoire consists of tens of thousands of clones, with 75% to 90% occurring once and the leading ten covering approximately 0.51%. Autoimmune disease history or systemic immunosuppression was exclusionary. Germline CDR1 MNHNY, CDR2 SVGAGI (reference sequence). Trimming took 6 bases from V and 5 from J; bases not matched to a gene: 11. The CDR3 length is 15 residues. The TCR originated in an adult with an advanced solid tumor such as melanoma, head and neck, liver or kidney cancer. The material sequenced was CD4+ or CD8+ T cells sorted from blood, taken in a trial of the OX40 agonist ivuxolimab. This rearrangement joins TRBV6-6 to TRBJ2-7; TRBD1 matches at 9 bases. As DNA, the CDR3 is TGTGCCAGCAGAAGAACCGGGACAGGGATCGACGAGCAGTACTTC. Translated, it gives CASRRTGTGIDEQYF.